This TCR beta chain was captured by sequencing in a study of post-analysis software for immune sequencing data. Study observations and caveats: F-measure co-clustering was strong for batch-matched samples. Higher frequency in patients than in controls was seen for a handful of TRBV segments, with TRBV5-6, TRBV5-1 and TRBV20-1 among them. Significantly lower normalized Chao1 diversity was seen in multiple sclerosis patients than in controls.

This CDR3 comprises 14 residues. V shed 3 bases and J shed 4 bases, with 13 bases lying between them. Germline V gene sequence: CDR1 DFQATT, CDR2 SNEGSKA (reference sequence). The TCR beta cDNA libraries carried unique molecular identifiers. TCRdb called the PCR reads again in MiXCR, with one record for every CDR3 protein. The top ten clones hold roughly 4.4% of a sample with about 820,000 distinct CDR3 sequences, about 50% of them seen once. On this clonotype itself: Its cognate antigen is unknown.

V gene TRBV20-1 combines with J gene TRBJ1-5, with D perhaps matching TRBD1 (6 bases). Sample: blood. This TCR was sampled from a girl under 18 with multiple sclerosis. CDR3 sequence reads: CSASKQGRNQPQHF. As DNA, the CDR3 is TGCAGTGCTAGTAAACAGGGCCGTAATCAGCCCCAGCATTTT.